The 17 T cell receptor beta chains below all came from one sample that was sequenced in a study of OX40 agonist ivuxolimab in advanced cancers. Library preparation employed the immunoSEQ multiplex PCR assay. The table was pulled from immuneACCESS by TCRdb, which kept in-frame rearrangements only. Such tables lose some clones; where checked, under half of the loss comes from unresolved V genes, and the rest has no known cause. The sample data list tens of thousands of clones, and roughly nine tenths of these were observed just once. The ten largest account for roughly 1% of the sample. Specimen: CD4+ or CD8+ T cells sorted from blood, collected in a trial of the OX40 agonist ivuxolimab. The receptor source for this set is an adult with an advanced solid tumor such as melanoma, head and neck, liver or kidney cancer.

This sequence joins TRBV28 and TRBJ2-1, with 9 bases aligning to TRBD1. The CDR3 length is 16 residues. V gave up 7 bases and J gave up 2 bases; unmatched junction bases: 9. CDR1 and CDR2 from the germline V gene are MDHEN and SYDVKM. The CDR3 loop reads CASNTIGTGPYNEQFF. CDR3 bases: TGTGCCAGCAACACTATCGGGACAGGGCCCTACAATGAGCAGTTCTTC.

This chain uses TRBV7-9 with TRBJ2-1; 7 bases match TRBD2. Per the germline V gene, CDR1 is SEHNR and CDR2 is FQNEAQ (reference sequence). V dropped 5 bases and J dropped 3; count of bases not matched to a gene: 13. The CDR3 loop spans 17 amino acids. The CDR3 loop is CASSPNLAARGYNEQFF. CDR3 nucleotide sequence: TGTGCCAGCAGCCCAAACCTAGCGGCCAGAGGCTACAATGAGCAGTTCTTC.

V and J are TRBV2 and TRBJ2-1, with TRBD1 matching over 8 bases. This CDR3 region has 14 residues. The V gene end was trimmed by 11 bases and the J gene end by 8 bases; junction bases not matched to a gene: 14. Germline V gene sequence: CDR1 SNHLY, CDR2 FYNNEI. DNA for the CDR3: TGTGCCGGAGGGGAGGAGCAGGGGGCCTATGAGCAGTTCTTC. The encoded protein is CAGGEEQGAYEQFF.

The chain combines TRBV19 with TRBJ2-1; D gene unclear. The CDR3 spans 13 residues. CDR1 and CDR2 from the germline V gene are LNHDA and SQIVND (reference sequence). V shed 10 bases and J shed 13 bases, with 23 bases lying between them. In DNA, the CDR3 is TGTGCCACCTCCGGAATGGGCACTGGGTCCCAGTTCTTC. Translation: CATSGMGTGSQFF. The whole variable domain, remainder taken from reference TRBV19 and TRBJ2-1, is DGGITQSPKYLFRKEGQNVTLSCEQNLNHDAMYWYRQDPGQGLRLIYYSQIVNDFQKGDIAEGYSVSREKKESFPLTVTSAQKNPTAFYLCATSGMGTGSQFFGPGTRLTVL.

The rearrangement uses TRBV10-2 and TRBJ2-6, with D possibly being TRBD1 (6 bases). V was clipped by 5 bases and J by 2 bases, with 10 bases between them. Germline-derived CDR1 and CDR2 are WSHSY and SAAADI. The CDR3 runs 15 residues. The CDR3 loop is CASSPQGTGANVLTF. The CDR3 DNA reads TGCGCCAGCAGTCCCCAGGGGACTGGGGCCAACGTCCTGACTTTC.

This clone appeared once. The rearrangement joins TRBV9 to TRBJ1-3; possible D gene TRBD1, 6 bases. The germline V and J ends were trimmed by 3 bases and 0 bases, with 10 bases remaining between them. This CDR3 spans 15 amino acids. CDR1 is SGDLS and CDR2 is YYNGEE in the germline V gene. In nucleotides, the CDR3 is TGTGCCAGCAGCGCGACAGGAAACTCTGGAAACACCATATATTTT. Amino acid sequence: CASSATGNSGNTIYF.

Points on this clone: Other DNA sequences within the sample encode an identical CDR3. V usage is TRBV5-1 and J usage is TRBJ1-5; D is undetermined. Deletions cut 0 bases from V and 2 bases from J, with 6 bases between. Per the germline V gene, CDR1 is SGHRS and CDR2 is YFSETQ. The CDR3 spans 14 residues. This CDR3 is CASSLAGGNQPQHF. The CDR3 region has the DNA TGCGCCAGCAGCTTGGCTGGTGGCAATCAGCCCCAGCATTTT.

This chain uses TRBV10-2 with TRBJ2-7, with 15 bases fitting TRBD2. The CDR3 totals 17 residues. The V segment lost 7 bases and the J segment 1 base; nucleotides outside the gene matches: 8. CDR1 and CDR2 (germline): WSHSY, SAAADI. DNA of the CDR3: TGCGCCAGCAAGGGACTAGCGGGGGGTTTTCCGTCCTACGAGCAGTACTTC. It translates to CASKGLAGGFPSYEQYF.

The chain recombines TRBV5-4 with TRBJ2-5; the D gene is possibly TRBD1 (6 bases). The last part of the DNA fits TRBJ2-7 better; the J call may be wrong. This CDR3 region has 15 residues. The germline V gene has CDR1 SGHNT and CDR2 YYREEE (reference sequence). CDR3 bases: TGTGCCAGCAGCTCAGGACAGAGCCTCTCCTACGAGCAGTACTTC. Translation: CASSSGQSLSYEQYF.

The V call is TRBV6-1, the J call TRBJ2-1; 9 nucleotides match TRBD1. In germline, CDR1 is MNHNS, CDR2 SASEGT. This CDR3 region has 15 residues. V was pared by 4 bases and J by 2 bases, with 3 bases of the junction left unmatched. The CDR3 DNA follows: TGTGCCAGCAGTGCTACAGGGGGCACCTACAATGAGCAGTTCTTC. Protein product: CASSATGGTYNEQFF.

The J gene is TRBJ1-3, the V gene TRBV7-3, with D unclear. With 2 bases removed from V and 4 bases from J, the gap between germline ends came to 12 bases. Germline V gene sequence: CDR1 SGHTA, CDR2 FQGTGA. This CDR3 region has 15 residues. The CDR3, as DNA: TGTGCCAGCAGCTTAGGCGGCAGTGGAGGAAACACCATATATTTT. This sequence encodes CASSLGGSGGNTIYF.

The gene calls are TRBV7-3 and TRBJ2-2; D unresolved. CDR3 length: 15 amino acids. Deletions cut 0 bases from V and 2 bases from J, with 7 bases between. CDR1 is SGHTA, CDR2 FQGTGA, per germline. The CDR3 nucleotides read TGTGCCAGCAGCTTAACGTTCGGCAACACCGGGGAGCTGTTTTTT. Translation: CASSLTFGNTGELFF.

The chain links TRBV19 to TRBJ2-7; D not certain. Trimming cost V 2 bases and J 0 bases, with 11 bases left between them. The CDR3 covers 15 residues. The germline V gene has CDR1 LNHDA and CDR2 SQIVND (reference sequence). CDR3 bases: TGTGCCAGTAGTATAAACCCAGGCGCCTCCTACGAGCAGTACTTC. Amino acid sequence: CASSINPGASYEQYF.

The rearrangement links TRBV5-5 to TRBJ1-2, with D possibly matching TRBD1 (5 bases). Deletions cut 4 bases from V and 2 bases from J, with 12 bases between. The CDR3 length is 14 residues. Germline-derived CDR1 and CDR2 are SGHKS and YYEKEE (reference sequence). CDR3 coding DNA: TGTGCCAGCAGCCCGCGGGAGGGGAACTATGGCTACACCTTC. Translation gives CASSPREGNYGYTF.

The chain joins TRBV10-2 to TRBJ1-2; the D is unclear. The V end was cut by 3 bases, the J end by 4 bases, with 9 bases between. CDR3 length: 13 residues. Per the germline V gene, CDR1 is WSHSY and CDR2 is SAAADI. CDR3 in DNA: TGCGCCAGCAGTGAAGGAGGGCTCTATGGCTACACCTTC. It is translated as CASSEGGLYGYTF.

A remark on this clone: The identical CDR3 is also encoded by other nucleotide sequences in the sample. The J gene is TRBJ2-5, the V gene TRBV5-1, with 10 bases that match TRBD1. The CDR3 loop spans 15 amino acids. CDR1 and CDR2 (germline): SGHRS, YFSETQ. V gave up 0 bases and J gave up 2 bases; unmatched junction bases: 1. The CDR3 here is CASSLVGQGQETQYF. CDR3 in DNA: TGCGCCAGCAGCTTGGTGGGACAGGGGCAAGAGACCCAGTACTTC.

The genes are TRBV2 and TRBJ2-7, with 8 bases lining up with TRBD1. The CDR3 sequence is 16 residues long. Germline lookup yields CDR1 SNHLY and CDR2 FYNNEI. J was trimmed by 0 bases and V by 5 bases; bases with no gene match: 9. CDR3 DNA sequence: TGTGCCAGCAGTCAGGACAGGGTTCTAAGCTCCTACGAGCAGTACTTC. This codes for CASSQDRVLSSYEQYF.